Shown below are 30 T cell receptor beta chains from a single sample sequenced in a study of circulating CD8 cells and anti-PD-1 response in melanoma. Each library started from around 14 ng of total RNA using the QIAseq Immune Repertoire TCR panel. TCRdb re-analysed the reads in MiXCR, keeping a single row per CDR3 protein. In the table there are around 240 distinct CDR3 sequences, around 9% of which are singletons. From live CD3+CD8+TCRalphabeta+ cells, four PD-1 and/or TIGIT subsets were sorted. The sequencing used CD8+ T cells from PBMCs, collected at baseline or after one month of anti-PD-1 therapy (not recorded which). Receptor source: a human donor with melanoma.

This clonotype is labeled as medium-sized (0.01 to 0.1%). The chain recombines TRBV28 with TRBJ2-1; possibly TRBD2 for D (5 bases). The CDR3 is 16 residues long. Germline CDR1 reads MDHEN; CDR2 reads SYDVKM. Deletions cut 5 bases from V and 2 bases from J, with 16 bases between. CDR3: CASSPFGILPYNEQFF. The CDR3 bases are TGTGCCAGCAGTCCCTTCGGGATCTTACCCTACAATGAGCAGTTCTTC.

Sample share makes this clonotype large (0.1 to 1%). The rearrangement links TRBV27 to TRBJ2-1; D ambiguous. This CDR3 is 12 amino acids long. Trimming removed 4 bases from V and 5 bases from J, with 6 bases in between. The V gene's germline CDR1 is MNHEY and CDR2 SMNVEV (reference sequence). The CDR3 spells CASSSTDNEQFF. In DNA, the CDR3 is TGTGCCAGCAGTTCCACAGACAATGAGCAGTTCTTC.

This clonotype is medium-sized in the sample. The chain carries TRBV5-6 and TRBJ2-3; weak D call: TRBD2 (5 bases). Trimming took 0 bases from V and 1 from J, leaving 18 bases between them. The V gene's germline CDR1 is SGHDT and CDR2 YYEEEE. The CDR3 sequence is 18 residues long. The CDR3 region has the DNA TGTGCCAGCAGCTTGGTCGGCTCCAGCTTCGGGGGCACAGATACGCAGTATTTT. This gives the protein CASSLVGSSFGGTDTQYF.

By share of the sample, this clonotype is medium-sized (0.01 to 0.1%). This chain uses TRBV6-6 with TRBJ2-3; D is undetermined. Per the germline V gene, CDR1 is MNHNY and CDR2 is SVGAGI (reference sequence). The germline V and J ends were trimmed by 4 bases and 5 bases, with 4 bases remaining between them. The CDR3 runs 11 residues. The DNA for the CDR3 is TGTGCCAGCAGTTGGGGAGATACGCAGTATTTT. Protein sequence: CASSWGDTQYF.

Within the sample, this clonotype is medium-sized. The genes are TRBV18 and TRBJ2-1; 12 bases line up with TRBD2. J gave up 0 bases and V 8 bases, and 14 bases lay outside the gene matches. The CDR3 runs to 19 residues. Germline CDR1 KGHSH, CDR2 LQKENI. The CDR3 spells CASAPGLAGGPSSYNEQFF. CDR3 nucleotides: TGTGCCAGCGCGCCGGGGCTAGCGGGGGGGCCTAGCTCCTACAATGAGCAGTTCTTC.

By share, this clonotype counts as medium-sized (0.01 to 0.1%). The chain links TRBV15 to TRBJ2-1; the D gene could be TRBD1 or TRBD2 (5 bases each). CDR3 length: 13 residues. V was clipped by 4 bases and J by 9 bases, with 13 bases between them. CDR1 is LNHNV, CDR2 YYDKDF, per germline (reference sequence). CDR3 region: CATSIAGTVEQFF. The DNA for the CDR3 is TGTGCCACCAGCATAGCAGGGACGGTTGAGCAGTTCTTC.

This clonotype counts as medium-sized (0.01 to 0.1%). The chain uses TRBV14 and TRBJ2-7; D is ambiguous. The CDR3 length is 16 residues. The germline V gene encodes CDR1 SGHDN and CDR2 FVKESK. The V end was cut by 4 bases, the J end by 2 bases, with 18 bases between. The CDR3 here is CASSLLDKKIAYEQYF. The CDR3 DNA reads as TGTGCCAGCAGCCTGCTGGATAAGAAAATAGCCTACGAGCAGTACTTC.

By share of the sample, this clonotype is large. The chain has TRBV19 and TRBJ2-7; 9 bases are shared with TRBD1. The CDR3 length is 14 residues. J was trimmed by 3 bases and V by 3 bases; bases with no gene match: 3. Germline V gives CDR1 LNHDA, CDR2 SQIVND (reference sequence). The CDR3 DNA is TGTGCCAGTAGTATGACAGGGGGAATCTACGAGCAGTACTTC. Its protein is CASSMTGGIYEQYF.

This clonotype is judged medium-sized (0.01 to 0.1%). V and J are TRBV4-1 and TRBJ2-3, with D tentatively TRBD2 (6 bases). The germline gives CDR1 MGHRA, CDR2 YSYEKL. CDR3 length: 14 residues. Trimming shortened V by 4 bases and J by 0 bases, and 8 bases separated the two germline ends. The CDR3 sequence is CASSLAESTDTQYF. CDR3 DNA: TGCGCCAGCAGCCTAGCGGAAAGCACAGATACGCAGTATTTT.

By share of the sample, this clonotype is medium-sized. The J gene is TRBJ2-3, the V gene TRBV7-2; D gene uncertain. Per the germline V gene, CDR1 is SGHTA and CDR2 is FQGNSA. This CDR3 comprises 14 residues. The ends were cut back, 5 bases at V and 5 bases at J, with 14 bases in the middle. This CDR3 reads CASSTRKWRDTQYF. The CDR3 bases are TGTGCCAGCAGCACACGGAAGTGGAGAGATACGCAGTATTTT.

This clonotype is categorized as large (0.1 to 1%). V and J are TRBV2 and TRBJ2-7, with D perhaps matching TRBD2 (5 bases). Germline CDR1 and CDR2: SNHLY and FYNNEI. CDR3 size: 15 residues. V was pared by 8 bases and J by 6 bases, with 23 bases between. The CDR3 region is CASCSGETSPGEQYF. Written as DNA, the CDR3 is TGTGCCAGCTGCTCCGGGGAGACAAGTCCGGGCGAGCAGTACTTC. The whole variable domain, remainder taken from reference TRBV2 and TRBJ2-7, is EPEVTQTPSHQVTQMGQEVILRCVPISNHLYFYWYRQILGQKVEFLVSFYNNEISEKSEIFDDQFSVERPDGSNFTLKIRSTKLEDSAMYFCASCSGETSPGEQYFGPGTRLTVT.

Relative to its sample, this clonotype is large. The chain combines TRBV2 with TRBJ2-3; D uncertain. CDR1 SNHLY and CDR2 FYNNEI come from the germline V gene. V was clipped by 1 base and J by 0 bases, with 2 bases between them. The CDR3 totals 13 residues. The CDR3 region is CASSEESTDTQYF. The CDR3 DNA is TGTGCCAGCAGTGAAGAGAGCACAGATACGCAGTATTTT.

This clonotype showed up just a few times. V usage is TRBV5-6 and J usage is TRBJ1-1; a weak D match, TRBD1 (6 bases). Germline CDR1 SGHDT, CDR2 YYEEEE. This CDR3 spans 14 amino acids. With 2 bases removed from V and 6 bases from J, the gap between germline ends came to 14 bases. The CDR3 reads CASSFEGGDAEAFF. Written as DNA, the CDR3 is TGTGCCAGCAGCTTCGAAGGGGGGGACGCTGAAGCTTTCTTT.

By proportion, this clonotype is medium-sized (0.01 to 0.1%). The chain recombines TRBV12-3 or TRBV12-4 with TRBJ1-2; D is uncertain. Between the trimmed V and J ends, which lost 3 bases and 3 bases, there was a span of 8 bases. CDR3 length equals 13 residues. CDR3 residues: CASSFEPYYGYTF. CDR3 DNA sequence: TGTGCCAGCAGTTTCGAACCTTACTATGGCTACACCTTC.

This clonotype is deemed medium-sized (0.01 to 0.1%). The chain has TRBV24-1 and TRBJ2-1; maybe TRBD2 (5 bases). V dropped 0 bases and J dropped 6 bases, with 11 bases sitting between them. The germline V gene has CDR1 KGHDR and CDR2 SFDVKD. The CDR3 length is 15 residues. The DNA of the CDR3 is TGTGCCACCAGTGATTTGCGGGGTCGGGGCAATGAGCAGTTCTTC. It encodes CATSDLRGRGNEQFF.

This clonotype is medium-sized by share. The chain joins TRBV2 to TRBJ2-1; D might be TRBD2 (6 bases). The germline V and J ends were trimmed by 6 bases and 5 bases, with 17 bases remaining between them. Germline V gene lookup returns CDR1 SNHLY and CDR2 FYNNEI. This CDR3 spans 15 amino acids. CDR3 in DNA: TGTGCCAGCAGGCCGCGGGGAAGTTACAACAATGAGCAGTTCTTC. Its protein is CASRPRGSYNNEQFF.

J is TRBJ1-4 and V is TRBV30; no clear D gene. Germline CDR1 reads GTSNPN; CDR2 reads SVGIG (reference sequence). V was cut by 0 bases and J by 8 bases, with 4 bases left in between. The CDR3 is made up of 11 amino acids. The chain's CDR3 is CAWSVNEKLFF. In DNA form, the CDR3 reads TGTGCCTGGAGTGTAAACGAAAAACTGTTTTTT.

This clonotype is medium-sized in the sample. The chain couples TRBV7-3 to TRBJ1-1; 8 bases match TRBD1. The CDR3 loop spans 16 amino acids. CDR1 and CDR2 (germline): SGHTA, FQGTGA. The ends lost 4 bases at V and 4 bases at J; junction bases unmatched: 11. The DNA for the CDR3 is TGTGCCAGCAGCTCAGGGGGCTCAGGAAAGGCCACTGAAGCTTTCTTT. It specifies CASSSGGSGKATEAFF. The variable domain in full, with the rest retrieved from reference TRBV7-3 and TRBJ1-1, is GAGVSQTPSNKVTEKGKYVELRCDPISGHTALYWYRQSLGQGPEFLIYFQGTGAADDSGLPNDRFFAVRPEGSVSTLKIQRTERGDSAVYLCASSSGGSGKATEAFFGQGTRLTVV.

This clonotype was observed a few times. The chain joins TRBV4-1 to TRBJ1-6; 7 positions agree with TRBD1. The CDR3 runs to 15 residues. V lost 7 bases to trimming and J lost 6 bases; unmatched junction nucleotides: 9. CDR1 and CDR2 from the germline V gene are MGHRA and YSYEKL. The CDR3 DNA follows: TGCGCCAGCAACCATCACAGGGGAGGTAATTCACCCCTCCACTTT. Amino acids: CASNHHRGGNSPLHF.

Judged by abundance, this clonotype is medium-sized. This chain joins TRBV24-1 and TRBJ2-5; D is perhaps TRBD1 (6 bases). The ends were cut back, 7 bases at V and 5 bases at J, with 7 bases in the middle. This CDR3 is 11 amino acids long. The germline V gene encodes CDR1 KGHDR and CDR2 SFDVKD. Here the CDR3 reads CATSDRETQYF. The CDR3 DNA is TGTGCCACCAGCGACAGGGAGACCCAGTACTTC.

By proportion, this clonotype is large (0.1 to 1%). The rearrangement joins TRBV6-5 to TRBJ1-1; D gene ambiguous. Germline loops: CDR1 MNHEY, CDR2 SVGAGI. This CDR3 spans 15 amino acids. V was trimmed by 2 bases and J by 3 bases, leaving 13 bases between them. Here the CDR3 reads CASSYLPPVDTEAFF. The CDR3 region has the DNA TGTGCCAGCAGTTACCTCCCTCCCGTGGACACTGAAGCTTTCTTT.

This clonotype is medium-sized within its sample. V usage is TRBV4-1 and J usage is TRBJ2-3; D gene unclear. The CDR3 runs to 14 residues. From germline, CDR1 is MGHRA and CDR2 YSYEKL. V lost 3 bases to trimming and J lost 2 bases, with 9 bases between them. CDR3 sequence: CASSQEEVTDTQYF. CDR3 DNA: TGCGCCAGCAGCCAGGAAGAGGTCACAGATACGCAGTATTTT.

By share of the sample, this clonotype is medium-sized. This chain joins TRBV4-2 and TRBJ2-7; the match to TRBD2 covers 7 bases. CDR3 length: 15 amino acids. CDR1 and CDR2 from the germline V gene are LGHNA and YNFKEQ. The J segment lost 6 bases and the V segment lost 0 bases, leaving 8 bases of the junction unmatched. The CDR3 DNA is TGTGCCAGCAGCCAAGAAGTGAGCGGGGCCCTCGAGCAGTACTTC. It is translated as CASSQEVSGALEQYF.

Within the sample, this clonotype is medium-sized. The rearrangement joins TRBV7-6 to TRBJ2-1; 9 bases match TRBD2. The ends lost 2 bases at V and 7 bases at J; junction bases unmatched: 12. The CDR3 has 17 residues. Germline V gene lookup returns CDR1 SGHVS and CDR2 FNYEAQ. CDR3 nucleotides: TGTGCCAGCAGCTTAATCCCACCTCGGGCGGGGGGGAATGAGCAGTTCTTC. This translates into CASSLIPPRAGGNEQFF.

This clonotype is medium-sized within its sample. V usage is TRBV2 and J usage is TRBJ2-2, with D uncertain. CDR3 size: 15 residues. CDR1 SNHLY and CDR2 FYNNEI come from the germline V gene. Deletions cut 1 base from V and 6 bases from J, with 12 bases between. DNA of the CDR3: TGTGCCAGCAGTGAAGGGATGGTGGCCCCCGGGGAGCTGTTTTTT. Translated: CASSEGMVAPGELFF.

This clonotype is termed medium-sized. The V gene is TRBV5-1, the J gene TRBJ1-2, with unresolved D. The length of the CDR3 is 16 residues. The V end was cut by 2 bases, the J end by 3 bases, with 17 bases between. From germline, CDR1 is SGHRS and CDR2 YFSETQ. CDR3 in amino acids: CASSFGLSDFDYGYTF. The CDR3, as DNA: TGCGCCAGCAGCTTCGGGCTATCGGACTTTGACTATGGCTACACCTTC.

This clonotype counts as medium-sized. The CDR3 DNA is TGTGCCAGCAGTGGATACTCTAGGAGGGAGCCCTTGGAGATCGGCTACACCTTC. Translation: CASSGYSRREPLEIGYTF. This chain connects TRBV2 to TRBJ1-2; D remains ambiguous. The V end lost 4 bases, the J end lost 8 bases, and 29 bases lay between the germline ends. This CDR3 is built from 18 residues. Per the germline V gene, CDR1 is SNHLY and CDR2 is FYNNEI.

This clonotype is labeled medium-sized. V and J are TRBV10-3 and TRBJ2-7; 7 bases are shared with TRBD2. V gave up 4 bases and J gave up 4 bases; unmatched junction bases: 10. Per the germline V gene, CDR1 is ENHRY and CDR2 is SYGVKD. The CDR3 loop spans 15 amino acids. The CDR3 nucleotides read TGTGCCATCAGTGCCGCCGGGGCTAGCGGATACGAGCAGTACTTC. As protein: CAISAAGASGYEQYF.

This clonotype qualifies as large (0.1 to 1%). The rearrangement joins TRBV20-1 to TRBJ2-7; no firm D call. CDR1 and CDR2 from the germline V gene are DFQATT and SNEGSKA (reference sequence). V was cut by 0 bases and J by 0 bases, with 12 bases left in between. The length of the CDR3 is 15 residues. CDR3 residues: CSARDHASLSYEQYF. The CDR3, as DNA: TGCAGTGCTAGAGATCATGCCAGCCTCTCCTACGAGCAGTACTTC.

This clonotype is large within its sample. Here the CDR3 reads CASSLDVPTEAFF. The CDR3 coding sequence is TGTGCCAGCAGCTTGGATGTTCCCACTGAAGCTTTCTTT. The V gene is TRBV5-6, the J gene TRBJ1-1; D uncertain. The CDR3 consists of 13 residues. V dropped 0 bases and J dropped 4 bases, with 7 bases sitting between them. The germline gives CDR1 SGHDT, CDR2 YYEEEE.